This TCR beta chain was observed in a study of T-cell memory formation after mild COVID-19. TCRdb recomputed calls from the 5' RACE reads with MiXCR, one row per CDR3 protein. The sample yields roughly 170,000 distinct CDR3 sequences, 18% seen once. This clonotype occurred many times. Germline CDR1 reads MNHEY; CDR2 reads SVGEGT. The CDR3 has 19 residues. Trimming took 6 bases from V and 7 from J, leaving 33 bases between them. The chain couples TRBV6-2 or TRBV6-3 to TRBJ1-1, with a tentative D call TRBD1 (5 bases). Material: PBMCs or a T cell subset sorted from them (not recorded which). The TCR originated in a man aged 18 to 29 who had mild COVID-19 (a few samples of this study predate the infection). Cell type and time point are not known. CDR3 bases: TGTGCCAGCAGACGGAGGCCAGCACTCAGGGTAGGACGGGACGGTGAAGCTTTCTTT. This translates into CASRRRPALRVGRDGEAFF.